The clone carrying this TCR beta chain has a handful of counts. Antigen specificity is unknown. This entry comes from a study of vaccination effects on CD4 cells after COVID-19. The data were produced by immunoSEQ multiplex PCR, yet TCRdb's version contains in-frame clones alone and is incomplete. Among 30,000 to 40,000 clones listed, over 60% were seen once. There are 15 residues in the CDR3. Germline CDR1 and CDR2: SGHRS and YFSETQ. Trimming left V 3 bases short and J 2 bases short, with 12 bases between. In the ViraFEST assay, antigen-specific CD4+ clonotypes were identified by expansion after peptide-pool stimulation. Isolation of CD4+ T cells took place after 10 days of culture. Two-dose vaccination with either BNT162b2 or mRNA-1273 was given to the participants.

This sequence was found in a human donor who received a COVID-19 vaccine. The sequences come from CD4+ T cells from PBMCs cultured with SARS-CoV-2 spike peptides, collected after COVID-19 vaccination. V usage is TRBV5-1 and J usage is TRBJ2-1, with D possibly matching TRBD1 (6 bases). For the CDR3, the DNA is TGCGCCAGCAGCTCGCAGGGGCTTACCTACAATGAGCAGTTCTTC. Translated: CASSSQGLTYNEQFF.